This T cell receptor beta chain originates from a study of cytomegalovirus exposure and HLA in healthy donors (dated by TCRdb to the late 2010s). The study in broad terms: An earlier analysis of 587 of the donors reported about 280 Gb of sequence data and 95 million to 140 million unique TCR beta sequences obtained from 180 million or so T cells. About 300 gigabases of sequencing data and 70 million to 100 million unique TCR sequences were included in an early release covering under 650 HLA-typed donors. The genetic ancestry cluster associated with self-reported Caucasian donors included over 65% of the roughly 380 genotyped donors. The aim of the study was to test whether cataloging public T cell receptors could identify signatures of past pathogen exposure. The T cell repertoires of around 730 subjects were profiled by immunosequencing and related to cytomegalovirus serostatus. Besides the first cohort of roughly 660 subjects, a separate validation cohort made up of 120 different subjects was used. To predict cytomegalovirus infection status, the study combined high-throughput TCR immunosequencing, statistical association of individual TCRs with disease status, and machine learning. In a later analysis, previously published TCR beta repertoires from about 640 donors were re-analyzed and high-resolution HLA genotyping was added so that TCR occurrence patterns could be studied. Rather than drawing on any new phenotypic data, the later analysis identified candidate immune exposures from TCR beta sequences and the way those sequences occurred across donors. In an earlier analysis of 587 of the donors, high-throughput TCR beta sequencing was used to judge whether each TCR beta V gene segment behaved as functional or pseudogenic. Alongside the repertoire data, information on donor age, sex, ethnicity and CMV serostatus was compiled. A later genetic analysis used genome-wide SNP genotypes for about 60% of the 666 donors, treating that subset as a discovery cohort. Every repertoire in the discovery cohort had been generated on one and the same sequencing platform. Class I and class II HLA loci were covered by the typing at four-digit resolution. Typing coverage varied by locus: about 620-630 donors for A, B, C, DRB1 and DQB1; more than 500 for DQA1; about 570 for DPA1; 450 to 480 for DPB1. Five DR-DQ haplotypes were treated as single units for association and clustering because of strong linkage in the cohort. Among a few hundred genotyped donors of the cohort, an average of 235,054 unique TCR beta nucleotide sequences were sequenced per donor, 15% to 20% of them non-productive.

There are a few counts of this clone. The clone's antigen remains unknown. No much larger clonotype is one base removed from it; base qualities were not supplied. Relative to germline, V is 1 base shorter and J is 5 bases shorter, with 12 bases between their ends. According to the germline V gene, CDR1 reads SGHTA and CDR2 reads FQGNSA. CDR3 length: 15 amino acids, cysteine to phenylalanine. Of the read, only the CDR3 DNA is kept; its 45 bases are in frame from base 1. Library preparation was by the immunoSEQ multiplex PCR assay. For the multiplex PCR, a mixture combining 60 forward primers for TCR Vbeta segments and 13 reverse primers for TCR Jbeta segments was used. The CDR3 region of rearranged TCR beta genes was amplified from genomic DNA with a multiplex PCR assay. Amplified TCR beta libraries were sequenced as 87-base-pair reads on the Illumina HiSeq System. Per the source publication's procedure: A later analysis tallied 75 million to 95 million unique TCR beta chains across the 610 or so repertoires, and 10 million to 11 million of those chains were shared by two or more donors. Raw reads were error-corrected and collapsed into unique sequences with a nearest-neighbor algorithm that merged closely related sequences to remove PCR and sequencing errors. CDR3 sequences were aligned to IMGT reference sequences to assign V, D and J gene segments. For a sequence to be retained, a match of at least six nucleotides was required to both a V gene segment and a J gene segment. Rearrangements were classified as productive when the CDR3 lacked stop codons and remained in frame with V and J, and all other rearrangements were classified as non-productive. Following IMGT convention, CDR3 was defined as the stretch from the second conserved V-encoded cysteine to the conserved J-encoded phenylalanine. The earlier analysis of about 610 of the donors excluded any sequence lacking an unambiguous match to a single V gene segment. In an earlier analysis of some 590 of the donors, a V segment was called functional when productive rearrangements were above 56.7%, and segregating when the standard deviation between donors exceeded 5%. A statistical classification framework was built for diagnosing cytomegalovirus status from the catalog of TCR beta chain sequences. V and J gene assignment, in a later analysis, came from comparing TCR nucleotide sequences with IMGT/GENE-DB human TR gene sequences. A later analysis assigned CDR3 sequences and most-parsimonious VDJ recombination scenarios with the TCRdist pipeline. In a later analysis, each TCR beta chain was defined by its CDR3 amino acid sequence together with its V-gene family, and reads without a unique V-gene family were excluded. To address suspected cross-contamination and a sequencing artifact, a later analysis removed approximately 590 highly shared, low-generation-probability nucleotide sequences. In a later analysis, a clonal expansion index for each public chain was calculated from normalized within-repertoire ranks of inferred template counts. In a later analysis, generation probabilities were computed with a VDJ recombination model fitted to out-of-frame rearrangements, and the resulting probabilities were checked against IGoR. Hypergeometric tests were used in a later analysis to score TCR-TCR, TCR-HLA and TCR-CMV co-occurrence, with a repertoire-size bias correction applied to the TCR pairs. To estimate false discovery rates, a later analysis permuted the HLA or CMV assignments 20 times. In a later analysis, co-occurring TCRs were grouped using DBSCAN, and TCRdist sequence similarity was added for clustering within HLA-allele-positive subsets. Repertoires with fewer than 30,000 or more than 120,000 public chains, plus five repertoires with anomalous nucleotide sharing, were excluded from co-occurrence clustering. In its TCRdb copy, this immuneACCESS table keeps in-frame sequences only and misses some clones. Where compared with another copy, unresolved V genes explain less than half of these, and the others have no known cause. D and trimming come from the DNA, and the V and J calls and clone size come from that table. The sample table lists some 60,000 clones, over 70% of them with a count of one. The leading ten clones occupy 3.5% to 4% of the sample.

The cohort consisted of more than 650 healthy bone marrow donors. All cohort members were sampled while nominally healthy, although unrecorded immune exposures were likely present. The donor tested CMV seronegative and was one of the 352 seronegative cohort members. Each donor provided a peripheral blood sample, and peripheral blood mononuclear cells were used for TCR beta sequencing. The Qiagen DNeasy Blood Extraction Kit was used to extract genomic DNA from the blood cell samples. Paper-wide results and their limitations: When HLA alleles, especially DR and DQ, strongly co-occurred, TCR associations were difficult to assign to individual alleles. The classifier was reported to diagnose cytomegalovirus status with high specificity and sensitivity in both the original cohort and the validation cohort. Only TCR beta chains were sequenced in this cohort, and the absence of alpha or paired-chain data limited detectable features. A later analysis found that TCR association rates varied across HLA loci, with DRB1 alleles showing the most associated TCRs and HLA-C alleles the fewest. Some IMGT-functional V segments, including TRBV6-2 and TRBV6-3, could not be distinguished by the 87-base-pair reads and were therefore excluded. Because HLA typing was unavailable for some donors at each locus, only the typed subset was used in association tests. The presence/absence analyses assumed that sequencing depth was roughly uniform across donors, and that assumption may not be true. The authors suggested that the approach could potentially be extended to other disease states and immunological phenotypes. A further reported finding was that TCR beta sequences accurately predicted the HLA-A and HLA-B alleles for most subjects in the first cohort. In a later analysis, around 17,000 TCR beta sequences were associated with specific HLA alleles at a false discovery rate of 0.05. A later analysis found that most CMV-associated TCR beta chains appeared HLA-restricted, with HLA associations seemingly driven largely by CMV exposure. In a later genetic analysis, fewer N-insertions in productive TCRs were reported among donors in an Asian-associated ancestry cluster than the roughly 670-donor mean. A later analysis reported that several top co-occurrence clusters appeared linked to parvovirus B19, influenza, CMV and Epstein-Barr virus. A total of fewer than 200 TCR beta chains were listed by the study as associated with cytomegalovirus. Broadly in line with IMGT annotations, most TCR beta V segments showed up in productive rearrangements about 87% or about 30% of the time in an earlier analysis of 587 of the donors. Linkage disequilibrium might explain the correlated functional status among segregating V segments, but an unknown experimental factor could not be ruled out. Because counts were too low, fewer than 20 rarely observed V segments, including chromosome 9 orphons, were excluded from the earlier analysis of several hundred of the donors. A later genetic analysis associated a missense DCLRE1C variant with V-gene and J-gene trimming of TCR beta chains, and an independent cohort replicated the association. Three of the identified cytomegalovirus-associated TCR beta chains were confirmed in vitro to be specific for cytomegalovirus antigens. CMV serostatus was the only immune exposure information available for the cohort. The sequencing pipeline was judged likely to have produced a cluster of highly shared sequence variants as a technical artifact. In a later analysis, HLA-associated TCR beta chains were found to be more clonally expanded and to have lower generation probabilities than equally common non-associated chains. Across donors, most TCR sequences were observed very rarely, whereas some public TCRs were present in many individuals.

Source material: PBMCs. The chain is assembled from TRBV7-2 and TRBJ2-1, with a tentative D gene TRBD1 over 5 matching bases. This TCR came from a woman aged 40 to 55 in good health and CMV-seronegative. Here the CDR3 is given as CASSLGGGRNNEQFF. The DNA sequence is TGTGCCAGCAGCTTAGGGGGCGGTAGGAACAATGAGCAGTTCTTC.